This T cell receptor (beta chain) was sequenced for a study of vaccination and CD4 T cells after COVID-19. The CDR3 is 13 amino acids. Germline V gene data show CDR1 as DFQATT and CDR2 as SNEGSKA (reference sequence). J gave up 6 bases and V 1 base, and 2 bases lay outside the gene matches. A single record per CDR3 protein comes from TCRdb applying MiXCR to the PCR reads. The sample holds about 36,000 distinct CDR3 sequences, 35% to 40% seen once. Time point noted: late sampling 161 to 241 days after vaccination in a few convalescent patients. This clonotype was recorded a few times. The receptor comes from a human donor who had recovered from COVID-19. The material sequenced was CD4+ T cells from blood, taken about 7 months after SARS-CoV-2 vaccination. The chain uses TRBV20-1 and TRBJ2-7; TRBD2 matches at 11 bases. Here the CDR3 DNA reads TGCAGTGCTAGAGCTAGCGGGAGGTCCGAGCAGTACTTC. This translates into CSARASGRSEQYF.